This T cell receptor beta chain stems from a study of T cell responses to AZD1222 COVID-19 vaccine. The study's findings and limits: Donors were largely white British and mainly female; clonal diversity was possibly underestimated.

Details on this clone: Its specificity is unknown.

Method: immunoSEQ multiplex PCR; TCRdb's copy keeps in-frame clones and lacks some. The sample has 150,000 to 200,000 clones, around nine tenths seen once. Material: peripheral blood, obtained on day 0 of AZD1222 vaccination. This TCR derives from an adult in good health.

CDR3 nucleotides: TGTGCCACTCTAGCGGGGGTAAATGAGCAGTTCTTC. Its protein is CATLAGVNEQFF. The V call is TRBV6-5, the J call TRBJ2-1, with TRBD2 matching over 10 bases. The CDR3 length is 12 residues. Germline CDR1 and CDR2: MNHEY and SVGAGI. With V trimmed by 10 bases and J by 7 bases, 4 bases remained unmatched.